Given below is one T cell receptor beta chain in context. TCRdb's table, derived via immunoSEQ multiplex PCR, lists solely in-frame clones and lacks some. Among roughly 380,000 clones, roughly 87% were seen once, and the ten largest hold 3%. Individuals aged 18 to 89 years were recruited from about two dozen US areas. Grouping used clinical history reported by participants in a survey and questionnaire. The sample is drawn from a study of blood T cell repertoires in COVID-19. Turning to the study itself: There were acute and convalescent COVID-19 samples, and they came from the United States, Italy and Spain. PBMCs, B-cell-depleted T cells, or T cells provided the cDNA or gDNA that made up the material.

Germline-derived CDR1 and CDR2 are SQVTM and ANQGSEA. Trimming removed 0 bases from V and 5 bases from J; junction bases left unmatched: 5. The length of the CDR3 is 16 residues. The V call is TRBV29-1, the J call TRBJ2-5, with TRBD2 identical over 14 bases. The sample taken for sequencing was PBMCs or T cells enriched from blood (not recorded which). This TCR derives from a woman aged 25 to 39 who had recovered from COVID-19. CDR3 bases: TGCAGCGTTGAAGATAAGGGACTAGCGGGAGATGAGACCCAGTACTTC. This encodes CSVEDKGLAGDETQYF. The full variable domain, completed using reference TRBV29-1 and TRBJ2-5, is SAVISQKPSRDICQRGTSLTIQCQVDSQVTMMFWYRQQPGQSLTLIATANQGSEATYESGFVIDKFPISRPNLTFSTLTVSNMSPEDSSIYLCSVEDKGLAGDETQYFGPGTRLLVL.